Following are 23 T cell receptor beta chains from one sample sequenced in a study of T-cell reconstitution after alpha-beta-depleted transplantation in children (dated by TCRdb to 2016 to 2017). Library creation used PCR. The sample was run on an Illumina HiSeq 2500. TCR library preparation used molecular barcoding, with unique molecular identifiers applied to normalize quantification of the TCRbeta repertoire. Using fastp at Q25 and MiXCR, TCRdb reprocessed the public reads and kept productive beta chains. Entries are consolidated by CDR3 protein sequence, retaining the most common genes and DNA. Recorded for this sample are some 290,000 distinct CDR3 sequences; more than 8% of them occurred a single time. The ten largest clones take up 10% of the sample. Sequencing used PBMCs from the stem cell graft donor, obtained from the stem cell graft. Every receptor here comes from a human donor who donated a stem cell graft to a child with SCID.

This clonotype was picked up a small number of times. This chain joins TRBV11-3 and TRBJ1-5; D is perhaps TRBD1 (6 bases). V lost 1 base, J lost 7 bases, and 14 bases lay in between. CDR1 SGHNT and CDR2 YENEEA come from the germline V gene. This CDR3 has 15 residues. The CDR3 reads CASSLGSGAGQPQHF. In nucleotides, the CDR3 is TGTGCCAGCAGCTTAGGGTCAGGGGCGGGACAGCCCCAGCATTTT.

V usage is TRBV4-2 and J usage is TRBJ2-1, with D possibly TRBD1 on 5 matching bases. The CDR3 is 16 amino acids. The V gene's germline CDR1 is LGHNA and CDR2 YNFKEQ. V was trimmed by 0 bases and J by 4 bases, leaving 13 bases between them. The CDR3 DNA reads TGTGCCAGCAGCCAAGACTGGCAGGGCCCATACAATGAGCAGTTCTTC. Encoded protein: CASSQDWQGPYNEQFF.

The sample holds many counts of this clonotype. The chain has TRBV7-3 and TRBJ2-2; 7 bases are a match to TRBD1. V shed 1 base and J 6 bases; nucleotides not matched to a gene: 11. This CDR3 has 17 residues. CDR1 is SGHTA and CDR2 is FQGTGA in the germline V gene. The CDR3 sequence is CASSLNPGTVGPGELFF. The CDR3 region has the DNA TGTGCCAGCAGCTTAAATCCCGGGACAGTTGGTCCCGGGGAGCTGTTTTTT.

The chain links TRBV20-1 to TRBJ1-2, with 9 nucleotides matching TRBD1. The CDR3 has 14 amino acids. Per the germline V gene, CDR1 is DFQATT and CDR2 is SNEGSKA (reference sequence). Trimming at V came to 6 bases and at J to 2 bases, leaving 7 bases not matched to a gene. The CDR3 is CSAGSTGGNYGYTF. The CDR3 coding sequence is TGCAGTGCGGGATCTACAGGGGGCAACTATGGCTACACCTTC.

J is TRBJ1-2 and V is TRBV5-8, with 8 nucleotides matching TRBD1. CDR1 and CDR2 (germline): SGHTS, YDEGEE. V shed 5 bases and J 4 bases; nucleotides not matched to a gene: 4. The CDR3 length is 13 residues. CDR3 sequence reads: CASSSTGGYGYTF. The DNA for the CDR3 is TGTGCCAGCAGTTCAACAGGGGGCTATGGCTACACCTTC.

This clonotype showed up just a few times. The chain carries TRBV12-3 or TRBV12-4 and TRBJ1-5; D gene unclear. This CDR3 is built from 16 residues. The germline V and J ends were trimmed by 1 base and 0 bases, with 10 bases remaining between them. The CDR3 region has the DNA TGTGCCAGCAGTTTAGGAGCCGGGGATAGCAATCAGCCCCAGCATTTT. Translation gives CASSLGAGDSNQPQHF.

A few counts support this clonotype. V and J are TRBV9 and TRBJ2-3; 12 nucleotides agree with TRBD1. Germline V lookup: CDR1 SGDLS, CDR2 YYNGEE. This CDR3 comprises 17 residues. Trimming took 3 bases from V and 2 from J; bases not matched to a gene: 7. The CDR3 DNA is TGTGCCAGCAGCGCTTTCTCGGGACAGGGGGCCACAGATACGCAGTATTTT. It translates to CASSAFSGQGATDTQYF.

This clonotype occurred many times. The genes are TRBV9 and TRBJ2-4; 7 positions match TRBD1. From germline, CDR1 is SGDLS and CDR2 YYNGEE. Germline trimming cut 0 bases from V and 5 bases from J; bases unmatched to any gene: 11. The length of the CDR3 is 17 residues. The CDR3 DNA sequence: TGTGCCAGCAGCGTAGACCCTCCTACAGGGGTGGAAAACATTCAGTACTTC. Its protein is CASSVDPPTGVENIQYF.

The chain has TRBV7-9 and TRBJ2-3; D tentatively fits TRBD1 or TRBD2 (5 bases each). CDR1 and CDR2 from the germline V gene are SEHNR and FQNEAQ (reference sequence). Trimming took off 2 bases at V and 5 bases at J, with 8 bases between the two ends. The CDR3 has 13 residues. The CDR3 DNA follows: TGTGCCAGCAGCTTACCGGGGCTAGATACGCAGTATTTT. Its protein is CASSLPGLDTQYF.

This clonotype was detected ten times or more. This chain connects TRBV29-1 to TRBJ2-3; D unresolved. Germline CDR1 is SQVTM and CDR2 is ANQGSEA. With 7 bases removed from V and 4 bases from J, the gap between germline ends came to 12 bases. This CDR3 has 12 residues. The CDR3 region is CSARPRADTQYF. As DNA, the CDR3 is TGCAGCGCAAGGCCTAGGGCAGATACGCAGTATTTT.

The chain carries TRBV20-1 and TRBJ2-7, with 8 nucleotides matching TRBD1. This CDR3 comprises 14 residues. Trimming took 5 bases from V and 4 from J; bases not matched to a gene: 10. Germline V CDR1 and CDR2: DFQATT, SNEGSKA (reference sequence). The CDR3: CSAHRGQGGYEQYF. Here the CDR3 DNA reads TGCAGTGCTCATAGAGGACAGGGCGGGTACGAGCAGTACTTC.

The sample holds many counts of this clonotype. This rearrangement joins TRBV9 to TRBJ2-7; 8 bases fit TRBD2. The V and J ends lost 0 bases and 4 bases, in that order; junction bases with no gene match: 3. Germline loops: CDR1 SGDLS, CDR2 YYNGEE. The CDR3 runs to 14 residues. In DNA, the CDR3 is TGTGCCAGCAGCGTAGCTACGGGGGGGTACGAGCAGTACTTC. Residues: CASSVATGGYEQYF.

A few counts support this clonotype. The chain recombines TRBV5-5 with TRBJ1-4; 7 bases align to TRBD1. Germline V gene sequence: CDR1 SGHKS, CDR2 YYEKEE (reference sequence). The CDR3 sequence is 16 residues long. V lost 2 bases, J lost 0 bases, and 4 bases stayed unmatched. DNA for the CDR3: TGTGCCAGCAGCTTCAGGGGGAGGGCAACTAATGAAAAACTGTTTTTT. Residues: CASSFRGRATNEKLFF.

This sequence joins TRBV18 and TRBJ1-1; the D is unclear. Germline V gene lookup returns CDR1 KGHSH and CDR2 LQKENI. The CDR3 runs to 14 residues. Trimming shortened V by 3 bases and J by 0 bases, and 8 bases separated the two germline ends. The CDR3 region has the DNA TGTGCCAGCTCACCGCAGTCCCTGAACACTGAAGCTTTCTTT. It encodes CASSPQSLNTEAFF. Looking up the rest from reference TRBV18 and TRBJ1-1 gives the full variable domain: NAGVMQNPRHLVRRRGQEARLRCSPMKGHSHVYWYRQLPEEGLKFMVYLQKENIIDESGMPKERFSAEFPKEGPSILRIQQVVRGDSAAYFCASSPQSLNTEAFFGQGTRLTVV.

The V and J genes are TRBV5-6 and TRBJ2-7, with D maybe TRBD2 (7 bases). Between the trimmed V and J ends, which lost 3 bases and 2 bases, there was a span of 15 bases. The CDR3 consists of 15 residues. The germline CDR1 and CDR2 sequences are SGHDT and YYEEEE. The CDR3 DNA sequence: TGTGCCAGCAGCTCGGGAGGACAGTTGGCCTACGAGCAGTACTTC. This translates into CASSSGGQLAYEQYF. Full variable domain (rest looked up from reference TRBV5-6 and TRBJ2-7): DAGVTQSPTHLIKTRGQQVTLRCSPKSGHDTVSWYQQALGQGPQFIFQYYEEEERQRGNFPDRFSGHQFPNYSSELNVNALLLGDSALYLCASSSGGQLAYEQYFGPGTRLTVT.

This clonotype was counted at least ten times. The V gene is TRBV12-3 or TRBV12-4, the J gene TRBJ2-3, with D uncertain. Trimming left V 6 bases short and J 0 bases short, with 4 bases between. The CDR3 totals 12 residues. The CDR3 coding sequence is TGTGCCAGCAGCTATAGCACAGATACGCAGTATTTT. This translates into CASSYSTDTQYF.

This clonotype has just a few counts. This chain connects TRBV13 to TRBJ2-7, with TRBD2 as a possible D gene (6 bases). CDR1 is PRHDT and CDR2 is FYEKMQ in the germline V gene (reference sequence). The CDR3 totals 15 residues. V lost 5 bases to trimming and J lost 6 bases, with 20 bases between them. The CDR3 DNA reads as TGTGCCAGCAGCCCGGGGTTGCGTATGACTAGCGAGCAGTACTTC. This sequence encodes CASSPGLRMTSEQYF.

The rearrangement uses TRBV29-1 and TRBJ2-1; tentatively, D is TRBD2 (6 bases). Germline V gives CDR1 SQVTM, CDR2 ANQGSEA. This CDR3 has 16 residues. Trimming took off 4 bases at V and 6 bases at J, with 22 bases between the two ends. The CDR3 DNA sequence: TGCAGCGTTGTACCGGGGGAGTTAGTACGGGGCAATGAGCAGTTCTTC. This sequence encodes CSVVPGELVRGNEQFF.

The rearrangement links TRBV2 to TRBJ2-1, with 12 positions matching TRBD1. Germline V gives CDR1 SNHLY, CDR2 FYNNEI. This CDR3 comprises 14 residues. The J segment lost 8 bases and the V segment lost 6 bases, leaving 5 bases of the junction unmatched. The CDR3 nucleotides read TGTGCCAGCAGAGGGACAGGGGGCTGGGATGAGCAGTTCTTC. Residues: CASRGTGGWDEQFF.

The sample holds a few counts of this clonotype. This chain links TRBV13 with TRBJ2-3, with 10 positions matching TRBD2. Trimming took 4 bases from V and 5 from J; bases not matched to a gene: 9. Germline V CDR1 and CDR2: PRHDT, FYEKMQ (reference sequence). This CDR3 is built from 16 residues. The CDR3 coding sequence is TGTGCCAGCAGCTCGACCGGGACTAGCGTTCGAGATACGCAGTATTTT. It specifies CASSSTGTSVRDTQYF.

There are many counts of this clonotype. The chain joins TRBV12-3 or TRBV12-4 to TRBJ1-1; 8 bases align to TRBD1. The CDR3 runs 13 residues. Trimming took 6 bases from V and 4 from J; bases not matched to a gene: 4. CDR3 loop: CASSPDRATEAFF. CDR3 bases: TGTGCCAGCAGCCCGGACAGGGCCACTGAAGCTTTCTTT.

Only a few counts were recorded for this clonotype. The chain recombines TRBV7-9 with TRBJ1-4; no clear D gene. The CDR3 has 14 amino acids. Trimming shortened V by 3 bases and J by 4 bases, and 9 bases separated the two germline ends. Germline loops: CDR1 SEHNR, CDR2 FQNEAQ (reference sequence). CDR3 protein: CASSFWGSNEKLFF. The CDR3 DNA sequence: TGTGCCAGCAGCTTTTGGGGAAGTAATGAAAAACTGTTTTTT. Variable domain in full (rest from reference TRBV7-9 and TRBJ1-4): DTGVSQNPRHKITKRGQNVTFRCDPISEHNRLYWYRQTLGQGPEFLTYFQNEAQLEKSRLLSDRFSAERPKGSFSTLEIQRTEQGDSAMYLCASSFWGSNEKLFFGSGTQLSVL.

This clonotype was recorded many times. The rearrangement links TRBV10-3 to TRBJ1-1; D is perhaps TRBD1 (5 bases). CDR1 is ENHRY, CDR2 SYGVKD, per germline. CDR3 length: 14 amino acids. Trimming left V 6 bases short and J 1 base short, with 12 bases between. CDR3 nucleotides: TGTGCCATCAGCGTGGGGGAGAAGAACACTGAAGCTTTCTTT. Amino acid sequence: CAISVGEKNTEAFF.